The sequence of this TCR beta chain was determined in a study of blood T cells in healthy people across ages (dated by TCRdb to about 2015). Study-wide context: In model experiments, roughly one uniquely barcoded TCR beta cDNA molecule per two T cells was captured by template switching. The study measured age-related changes in TCR beta repertoire diversity using deep sequencing normalized with unique cDNA molecular identifiers. Four age groups were formed from the donors: young (average 16 years), middle-aged (approximately 39), aged (roughly 56) and long-lived (about 80). Using the same blood draw, the study looked at two additional independent replicas of 1 million unique cDNA reads for two donors, one aged 18 to 30 and the other aged 80 or older. Here is what the overall study found, with its caveats: Compared with the aged group, the long-lived group had more naive CD4+ T cells, fewer expanded clones and increased TCR diversity, suggesting age selection. Because profiling used bulk unsorted PBMCs, naive and antigen-experienced compartments could not be compared conclusively. Donor CMV infection status was unknown, potentially confounding age-related changes in expanded clonotypes. Estimates of total diversity based on one million sequenced T cells were considered lower bounds and underestimates. As age increased, observed TCR beta diversity per million T cells dropped in a roughly linear way, and a significant reduction was already evident by age roughly 40. There was a strong correlation between observed TCR beta diversity and the percentage of naive T cells measured by flow cytometry.

From the cysteine up to the phenylalanine, the CDR3 has a length of 14 residues. Only CDR3 DNA remains: 42 bases, in frame from the first base. The junction carries 9 bases between V and J, which are trimmed by 1 base and 2 bases respectively. From a lookup of the germline V gene (reference sequence), CDR1 and CDR2 are DFQATT and SNEGSKA. Receptors were amplified or captured by 5' RACE. The reads were generated on an Illumina HiSeq 2500. A second PCR of roughly 7 to 11 cycles was performed with a sample-barcoded 5' primer and a J-beta primer mix. Each TCR beta cDNA molecule received a unique molecular identifier from a template-switch 5' adaptor carrying 12 random nucleotides. At least 2.5 million CDR3-containing paired-end reads were obtained from each sample. The Mint cDNA synthesis kit, primed by a TRBC-specific oligonucleotide, was used to synthesize first-strand cDNA from all RNA. After uracil-DNA glycosylase treatment, a first 18-cycle PCR used universal primers M1SS and BC2_uni_R on all cDNA. Per the original workflow: Normalization of each sample was performed by random selection of 1 million high-quality reads, each carrying a distinct molecular identifier. Instead of being binned into consensus sequences, reads that shared molecular identifiers were thrown out. MiTCR, set to a Q25 quality threshold and the strictest error-elimination algorithm, was used for CDR3 identification, clonotype clustering and error correction. Lower-bound total TCR beta diversity was estimated with a nonparametric unseen species model using Euler transformation. TCRdb ran its own pipeline on the public reads, namely fastp trimming at Q25 and MiXCR clone calling, and kept in-frame beta chains. Duplicate CDR3 protein sequences are folded into a single record with the most common DNA and genes. None of the V and J calls come from the authors' own analysis; TCRdb made them. The sample records about 930,000 distinct CDR3 sequences, almost 30% of which are singletons. Of the sample, roughly a tenth is held by the ten largest clones.

With respect to this clonotype: No cognate antigen has been identified for it. Base-call qualities are not available, and no considerably larger clone is one nucleotide away.

The roughly 39 donors, aged about 6 to 90 years, were systemically healthy Caucasian individuals from Russia. Approximately 10 milliliters of peripheral blood were collected from each donor into EDTA-treated Vacutainer tubes. Ficoll-Paque density-gradient centrifugation was used to isolate PBMCs, with at least 6.5 million per sample. Trizol reagent was used to extract total RNA from the PBMCs, yielding at least 5 micrograms per sample. For every donor, flow cytometry on a PBMC aliquot measured the percentage of naive CD45RAhigh/CD27high T cells. This sample also belongs to another study, concerning T cells of mothers and their children. As the second study states: Nine systemically healthy Caucasian individuals served as donors, namely three mothers together with their six children. cDNA synthesis used all of the extracted RNA, with roughly 1.6 ug of RNA in each 15 ul reaction. In the second PCR, the M1S primer introduced both the sample barcodes and 2-4 random nucleotides. Over 9.5 million TCR beta CDR3 reads were obtained for each mother, and approximately 3 million reads were obtained for each child. TCR recombination output is similarly shaped by thymic selection in related and unrelated pairs, with a minor effect exerted by inherited differences. Normalized repertoire overlap was always slightly but never significantly higher in related than unrelated mother-child pairs. With a sensitivity of around 97 clones per million clonotypes, no persistent microchimeric T cell clones were detected. Deep NGS was used in the study to compare the TCR beta repertoires of mothers and children and to look for features that separate related mother-child pairs from unrelated individuals. Mothers averaged roughly 40 +/- 4 years of age and children averaged around 10 +/- 4 years. After adapters were ligated using NEBNext reagents, the libraries underwent 100+100 nt paired-end sequencing on an Illumina HiSeq 2000. To avoid cross-contamination, the mother libraries and the child libraries were prepared a month apart and sequenced in separate runs. For each donor, somewhere between about 450,000 and 2,000,000 distinct TCR beta clonotypes were identified. Naive TCR beta clonotypes were estimated from low-frequency clonotypes matched to each donor's FACS-determined naive share, without sorting.

This receptor was taken from a woman in her 40s in good health. Sequenced material: blood. The V and J genes are TRBV20-1 and TRBJ1-5; TRBD1 is perhaps the D gene, given 6 matching bases. The sequence in DNA is TGCAGTGCTAGAGCAGGGGTCGGCAATCAGCCCCAGCATTTT. Its protein is CSARAGVGNQPQHF.